This T cell receptor (beta chain) derives from a study of identical twins. The study's findings and limits: Low generation probability was overrepresented in out-of-frame alpha sequences shared by twins. Reduced insertions were recorded for abundant cord blood beta clonotypes, with no such pattern in memory repertoires. Beta out-of-frame twin sharing showed a weaker excess.

The sample holds a few counts of this clonotype. The antigen remains undetermined. Germline values: CDR1 MNHNS, CDR2 SASEGT. The CDR3 runs to 15 residues. Trimming took off 5 bases at V and 5 bases at J, with 16 bases between the two ends. Template switching introduced a universal primer site, and the cDNA bore unique molecular identifiers. TCRdb passed the 5' RACE reads through MiXCR, listing each CDR3 protein once. This table holds about 260,000 distinct CDR3 sequences, around 7% found once. These data also featured in a second study, about yellow fever vaccine responses in identical twins.

The V call is TRBV6-1, the J call TRBJ1-5; no reliable D call. The source material was memory (CD45RO+) T cells sorted from blood. This receptor was obtained from a woman between 18 and 30 years old in good health. Here the CDR3 reads CASSPTRKADQPQHF. The DNA for the CDR3 is TGTGCCAGCAGTCCCACAAGGAAGGCGGATCAGCCCCAGCATTTT.